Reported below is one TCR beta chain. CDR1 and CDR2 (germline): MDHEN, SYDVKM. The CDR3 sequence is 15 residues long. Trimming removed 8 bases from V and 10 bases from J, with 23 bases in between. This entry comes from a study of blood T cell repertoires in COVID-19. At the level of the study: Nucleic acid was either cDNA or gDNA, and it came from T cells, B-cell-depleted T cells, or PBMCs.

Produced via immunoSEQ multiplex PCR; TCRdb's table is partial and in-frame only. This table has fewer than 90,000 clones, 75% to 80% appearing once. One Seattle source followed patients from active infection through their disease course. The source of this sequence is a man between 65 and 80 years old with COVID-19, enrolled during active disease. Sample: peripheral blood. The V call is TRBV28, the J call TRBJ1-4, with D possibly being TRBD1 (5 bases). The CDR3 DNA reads TGTGCCAGCGGGGGGGAGGGGCGACCCGGCGTAAAACTGTTTTTT. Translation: CASGGEGRPGVKLFF.